This TCR beta chain was documented in a study of blood T cell repertoires in COVID-19. Enrolled during active infection, Seattle patients were then followed longitudinally. Trimming left V 0 bases short and J 4 bases short, with 9 bases between. This CDR3 has 14 residues. CDR1 and CDR2 (germline): MNHEY, SMNVEV (reference sequence). The data were produced by immunoSEQ multiplex PCR, yet TCRdb's version contains in-frame clones alone and is incomplete. The table lists around 120,000 clones, roughly 90% of them singletons, with 3.8% in the top ten. Material: peripheral blood. The source is a woman aged 60-70 years with COVID-19, enrolled during active disease. This sequence joins TRBV27 and TRBJ1-2; D perhaps matches TRBD1 (5 bases). CDR3 sequence reads: CASSLSGEGYGYTF. CDR3 nucleotide sequence: TGTGCCAGCAGTTTATCAGGGGAGGGCTATGGCTACACCTTC.